The entry below describes one T cell receptor beta chain. Its binding antigen is unknown. No base quality values were provided; no much bigger clone lies one nucleotide off. This specimen comes from a study of blood T cell repertoires in COVID-19 (dated by TCRdb to the early 2020s). Regarding the complete study: Samples from collaborators originated in the United States, Italy and Spain and spanned both the acute and convalescent phases of COVID-19. Where available, HLA class I and class II types were obtained from metadata supplied by the sample provider rather than from assay-based typing. The prospective study material was composed of cDNA or gDNA derived from T cells, B-cell-depleted T cells, or PBMCs. The repertoires were released in a freely available public database meant as a resource for research on the immune response to SARS-CoV-2. Samples came from the ongoing ImmuneRACE study (first 160 participants) plus 1,254 subjects from 6 global collaborators. Deeply sampled blood TCRbeta repertoires from subjects exposed to, actively infected with, or recovered from COVID-19 were included in the dataset. The sample metadata nearly always contained a de-identified subject ID, COVID-19 status, age in years and sex.

Here is what the overall study found, with its caveats: The amount of clinical and demographic metadata varied by source and participant and was provided uncurated.

Whole blood was collected in K2EDTA tubes by collaborating institutions according to the institutions' own protocols. For TCRbeta analysis, collaborators shipped samples in one of three forms: frozen whole blood, isolated PBMCs, or DNA extracted from either of those sample types. V and J are trimmed by 6 bases and 4 bases, and the gene matches miss 7 bases of the junction. CDR1 is given as MDHEN and CDR2 as SYDVKM, both from the germline V gene. The CDR3 runs 14 residues from the cysteine to the phenylalanine. Only the CDR3 DNA stays, 42 bases, in frame from base 1. TCRbeta CDR3 regions were amplified from genomic DNA by means of the immunoSEQ Assay, a bias-controlled multiplex PCR. The source study handled its data this way. Within the assay, amplification of reference gene primers was used to estimate how many nucleated cells each sample contained. To quantify the absolute abundance of each unique TCRbeta CDR3 rearrangement, sequence reads were collapsed and filtered. For each sample, productive Simpson clonality was calculated as the square root of Simpson's diversity index across productive rearrangements. TCRdb provides this immuneACCESS table in a form limited to in-frame rearrangements. Some clones are lacking; in checked studies, under half of them reflect an unresolved V gene, and why the rest are absent is not known. V, J and clone size are taken as reported in that table, and D and trimming were inferred from the DNA itself. This sample holds 57,000 or so clones; approximately 80% were observed only once. The ten largest clones take up about 20% of the sample.

Sequencing input: peripheral blood. This sequence uses TRBV28 and TRBJ1-2; a stretch of 8 junction bases matches TRBD1. The receptor comes from a man in his sixties with acute or convalescent COVID-19. The CDR3: CASRPLTGAYGYTF. The DNA reads as follows: TGTGCCAGCAGACCCCTGACAGGGGCCTATGGCTACACCTTC.